The 20 T cell receptor beta chains reported below all come from one sample, sequenced in a study of cytomegalovirus exposure and HLA in healthy donors. Both 60 Vbeta primers and 13 Jbeta primers went into the PCR. Profiling relied on immunoSEQ multiplex PCR, and the TCRdb table lists in-frame clones only, not all of them. There are over 100,000 clones in the sample; approximately 70% occur only once, and about 9% lies in the top ten. The sequenced sample consisted of PBMCs. All receptors derive from a man between 25 and 39 years old in good health and CMV-seropositive.

The V gene is TRBV7-2, the J gene TRBJ1-1; 7 positions match TRBD1. V trimming: 4 bases; J trimming: 4 bases; junction bases outside the gene matches: 3. Looked up from germline, CDR1 is SGHTA and CDR2 is FQGNSA. The CDR3 length is 13 residues. The CDR3 region has the DNA TGTGCCAGCAGCTCCACAGGGGTCACTGAAGCTTTCTTT. This encodes CASSSTGVTEAFF.

The CDR3 loop is CASAEGGSSNQPQHF. The CDR3 bases are TGTGCCAGCGCGGAGGGAGGGAGTAGCAATCAGCCCCAGCATTTT. This chain joins TRBV9 and TRBJ1-5; D is unclear. The CDR3 has 15 residues. Trimming removed 7 bases from V and 0 bases from J, with 14 bases in between. CDR1 is SGDLS, CDR2 YYNGEE, per germline.

Only a few counts were recorded for this clone. The V and J genes are TRBV29-1 and TRBJ1-2; D not certain. V lost 5 bases and J lost 5, with 18 bases in between. This CDR3 is 14 amino acids long. The germline gives CDR1 SQVTM, CDR2 ANQGSEA. This CDR3 reads CSVPRLKTGYGYTF. DNA for the CDR3: TGCAGCGTTCCGAGACTCAAGACGGGGTATGGCTACACCTTC.

CDR3: CASSFGNSNYGYTF. The CDR3 DNA sequence: TGTGCCAGCAGTTTCGGTAACTCTAACTATGGCTACACCTTC. The chain is built from TRBV28 and TRBJ1-2, with D hard to call. From germline, CDR1 is MDHEN and CDR2 SYDVKM. Trimming left V 3 bases short and J 0 bases short, with 8 bases between. This CDR3 region has 14 residues.

The chain has TRBV5-1 and TRBJ1-1; no reliable D call. Trimming cost V 1 base and J 1 base, with 11 bases left between them. This CDR3 contains 15 residues. The germline V gene has CDR1 SGHRS and CDR2 YFSETQ. The CDR3 DNA reads as TGCGCCAGCAGCTTGTGGGGAGGAGGGAACACTGAAGCTTTCTTT. It encodes CASSLWGGGNTEAFF.

J is TRBJ1-2 and V is TRBV29-1; 9 bases align to TRBD1. The CDR3 has 13 amino acids. After removal of 3 bases from V and 4 bases from J, the junction contained 3 bases not matched to a gene. Germline lookup yields CDR1 SQVTM and CDR2 ANQGSEA. CDR3 sequence: CSVETGGGYGYTF. The CDR3 region has the DNA TGCAGCGTTGAGACAGGGGGTGGCTATGGCTACACCTTC. The complete variable domain, with remaining parts taken from reference TRBV29-1 and TRBJ1-2, reads SAVISQKPSRDICQRGTSLTIQCQVDSQVTMMFWYRQQPGQSLTLIATANQGSEATYESGFVIDKFPISRPNLTFSTLTVSNMSPEDSSIYLCSVETGGGYGYTFGSGTRLTVV.

The chain is built from TRBV2 and TRBJ1-2; 7 bases map to TRBD1. The V and J ends lost 9 bases and 4 bases, in that order; junction bases with no gene match: 11. The CDR3 extends over 14 amino acids. Germline lookup yields CDR1 SNHLY and CDR2 FYNNEI. CDR3 coding DNA: TGTGCCAGTAACCGACAGGGACCTCGCTATGGCTACACCTTC. Protein: CASNRQGPRYGYTF.

The chain couples TRBV21-1 to TRBJ1-1; TRBD1 is taken as the D call from the table, unchecked against the DNA. TRBV21-1 is noted as a pseudogene. CDR3 length: 15 amino acids. The DNA of the CDR3 is TGTGCCAGCAAAGGGACAGGGGCCCTAAACACTGAAGCTTTCTTT. It specifies CASKGTGALNTEAFF.

Only a few counts were recorded for this clone. V is TRBV25-1 and J is TRBJ2-2; the D is unclear. This CDR3 has 12 residues. V was shortened by 6 bases and J by 4 bases, with 6 bases between the two germline ends. The V gene's germline CDR1 is MGHDK and CDR2 SYGVNS. The CDR3 DNA follows: TGTGCCAGCAGCAGTACCACCGGGGAGCTGTTTTTT. This gives the protein CASSSTTGELFF.

This clone has just one count. This chain links TRBV7-2 with TRBJ1-3, with D perhaps matching TRBD1 (5 bases). The CDR3 contains 15 residues. The V end was cut by 7 bases, the J end by 4 bases, with 17 bases between. The germline gives CDR1 SGHTA, CDR2 FQGNSA. The CDR3 loop reads CASKSDTGSGNTIYF. For the CDR3, the DNA is TGTGCCAGCAAGTCGGACACGGGTTCAGGAAACACCATATATTTT.

This clone was recorded only once. The rearrangement links TRBV9 to TRBJ2-1; TRBD2 aligns across 8 bases. The CDR3 has 17 residues. The germline gives CDR1 SGDLS, CDR2 YYNGEE. The ends lost 0 bases at V and 0 bases at J; junction bases unmatched: 5. CDR3 DNA sequence: TGTGCCAGCAGCGTAGAAGGGGCGGGGGGCTCCTACAATGAGCAGTTCTTC. Translation gives CASSVEGAGGSYNEQFF.

The V call is TRBV5-1, the J call TRBJ2-7, with 8 bases identical to TRBD1. With V trimmed by 0 bases and J by 3 bases, 8 bases remained unmatched. The CDR3 is made up of 16 amino acids. Germline V CDR1 and CDR2: SGHRS, YFSETQ. The CDR3 nucleotides are TGCGCCAGCAGCTTGGTGGGGACAGGATCTTTCTACGAGCAGTACTTC. Translated: CASSLVGTGSFYEQYF.

This clone turned up a few times. The CDR3 loop reads CATSRDNRANYGYTF. The CDR3 DNA follows: TGTGCCACCAGCAGAGATAACAGAGCAAACTATGGCTACACCTTC. V usage is TRBV15 and J usage is TRBJ1-2; no clear D. This CDR3 contains 15 residues. Germline CDR1 reads LNHNV; CDR2 reads YYDKDF (reference sequence). V was clipped by 0 bases and J by 2 bases, with 10 bases between them.

The V call is TRBV6-5, the J call TRBJ1-6, with D possibly being TRBD1 (6 bases). Germline V gives CDR1 MNHEY, CDR2 SVGAGI. Trimming took off 0 bases at V and 16 bases at J, with 19 bases between the two ends. The CDR3 totals 15 residues. In nucleotides, the CDR3 is TGTGCCAGCAGTTACTCCAGGGGTGTGGGCGGATCTCTCCACTTT. It codes for CASSYSRGVGGSLHF.

This clone was found once. The chain couples TRBV19 to TRBJ1-5, with a weak D call TRBD1 (6 bases). The CDR3 extends over 14 amino acids. The germline CDR1 and CDR2 sequences are LNHDA and SQIVND (reference sequence). Trimming removed 3 bases at V and 4 bases at J, with 10 bases between. This CDR3 is CASSMVQGNQPQHF. The CDR3 DNA reads TGTGCCAGTAGTATGGTACAGGGAAATCAGCCCCAGCATTTT. Full variable domain (rest looked up from reference TRBV19 and TRBJ1-5): DGGITQSPKYLFRKEGQNVTLSCEQNLNHDAMYWYRQDPGQGLRLIYYSQIVNDFQKGDIAEGYSVSREKKESFPLTVTSAQKNPTAFYLCASSMVQGNQPQHFGDGTRLSIL.

V usage is TRBV7-2 and J usage is TRBJ2-4, with TRBD1 identical over 7 bases. The CDR3 is 14 amino acids. Germline CDR1 is SGHTA and CDR2 is FQGNSA. Trimming took 4 bases from V and 10 from J; bases not matched to a gene: 10. CDR3 protein: CASSSSGTASIQYF. The CDR3 DNA is TGTGCCAGCAGCTCTTCGGGGACAGCATCAATTCAGTACTTC.

V is TRBV4-1 and J is TRBJ2-3; 10 bases fit TRBD2. There are 16 residues in the CDR3. V shed 1 base and J 7 bases; nucleotides not matched to a gene: 8. The germline V gene encodes CDR1 MGHRA and CDR2 YSYEKL. In nucleotides, the CDR3 is TGCGCCAGCAGCCAAGTCGCTAGCGGGAGAATATATACGCAGTATTTT. Protein sequence: CASSQVASGRIYTQYF.

This clone was recorded a few times. V is TRBV10-3 and J is TRBJ1-1; tentative D call: TRBD1 (5 bases). CDR3 size: 16 residues. In germline, CDR1 is ENHRY, CDR2 SYGVKD. Trimming pared 4 bases from V and 3 bases from J, leaving 18 bases between. CDR3 DNA sequence: TGTGCCATCAGTGGTTCCAGGGCACCCCTCGACACTGAAGCTTTCTTT. Translation: CAISGSRAPLDTEAFF.

This clone has a single count. The chain couples TRBV30 to TRBJ2-5; the D gene is possibly TRBD2 (7 bases). The CDR3 loop spans 15 amino acids. V was trimmed by 0 bases and J by 4 bases, leaving 15 bases between them. In germline, CDR1 is GTSNPN, CDR2 SVGIG (reference sequence). Written as DNA, the CDR3 is TGTGCCTGGAGTGTACGAGGGGGGGCCCGAGAGACCCAGTACTTC. Encoded protein: CAWSVRGGARETQYF.

The chain recombines TRBV5-4 with TRBJ2-1; TRBD2 aligns across 14 bases. Germline CDR1 reads SGHNT; CDR2 reads YYREEE (reference sequence). This CDR3 contains 18 residues. V trimming: 2 bases; J trimming: 1 base; junction bases outside the gene matches: 5. The CDR3 loop is CASSFPGTSGSSYNEQFF. In DNA form, the CDR3 reads TGTGCCAGCAGCTTTCCCGGGACTAGCGGGAGTTCCTACAATGAGCAGTTCTTC. The full variable domain, in which reference TRBV5-4 and TRBJ2-1 provide the parts outside the CDR3, is ETGVTQSPTHLIKTRGQQVTLRCSSQSGHNTVSWYQQALGQGPQFIFQYYREEENGRGNFPPRFSGLQFPNYSSELNVNALELDDSALYLCASSFPGTSGSSYNEQFFGPGTRLTVL.